Listed below are T cell receptor beta chains from one sample, sequenced in a study of blood T cell repertoires in COVID-19. Profiled with immunoSEQ multiplex PCR; TCRdb holds only in-frame clones, not every one. The repertoire has 650,000 to 800,000 clones, approximately 90% of them found once; the top ten carry 0.2% to 0.3%. The specimen sequenced was peripheral blood. The receptors derive from a young woman with acute or convalescent COVID-19. Each CDR3 is given with its conserved first and last residue. A D gene is named only where the DNA matches it firmly. Part of the rows lack a size; the others show once, few, many or a class for expanded clones.

d_gene	abundance	v_gene	j_gene	CDR3nt	CDR3aa
TRBD1	NA	TRBV6-2/TRBV6-3	TRBJ1-5	TGTGCCAGCAGTTACTCAACAGGGGGCAATCAGCCCCAGCATTTT	CASSYSTGGNQPQHF
TRBD1	NA	TRBV24-1	TRBJ2-1	TGTGCCACCAGTGACCCCGGACAGGGGGCGAAGGATGAGCAGTTCTTC	CATSDPGQGAKDEQFF
NA	NA	TRBV30	TRBJ1-1	TGTGCCTGGATCGGCGTGAGGGGGAGGAACACTGAAGCTTTCTTT	CAWIGVRGRNTEAFF
NA	once	TRBV10-3	TRBJ1-2	TGTGCCATCACCGGGGAGGCCCACGATCGGTACACCTTC	CAITGEAHDRYTF
NA	NA	TRBV19	TRBJ2-1	TGTGCCAGTAGTATACCCCCTAGCGATGAGCAGTTCTTC	CASSIPPSDEQFF
TRBD1	once	TRBV15	TRBJ1-2	TGTGCCACCAGCAGAGTCCCGGGACAGGGGGTAGTTAACTATGGCTACACCTTC	CATSRVPGQGVVNYGYTF
NA	NA	TRBV29-1	TRBJ1-2	TGCAGCGTCCGAGATAGTGTGGGAGAGGTGAGGTATGGCTACACCTTC	CSVRDSVGEVRYGYTF
TRBD2	NA	TRBV5-4	TRBJ2-3	TGTGCCAGCAGCTTGTTGGGACTAGCGGGGGATCTCGGACACCTAGATACGCAGTATTTT	CASSLLGLAGDLGHLDTQYF
TRBD1	NA	TRBV5-1	TRBJ1-1	TGCGCCAGCAGCTTGGGACAGGGGATAAGCACTGAAGCTTTCTTT	CASSLGQGISTEAFF
TRBD1	NA	TRBV7-9	TRBJ2-2	TGTGCCAGCAGCTTAGGTGTCGGGACAGGAGCGTCCGGGGAGCTGTTTTTT	CASSLGVGTGASGELFF
NA	NA	TRBV6-2/TRBV6-3	TRBJ1-1	TGTGCCAGCAGTGACTGGGGAGACACTGAAGCTTTCTTT	CASSDWGDTEAFF
NA	NA	TRBV19	TRBJ1-1	TGTGCCAGTACCCCTGGGGTACCGGGACAACATGAAGCTTTCTTT	CASTPGVPGQHEAFF
TRBD1	NA	TRBV6-2/TRBV6-3	TRBJ2-7	TGTGCCAGCAGTCAGACTATACAGGGGGCTTATGTCCACGAGCAGTACTTC	CASSQTIQGAYVHEQYF
NA	NA	TRBV6-5	TRBJ1-2	TGTGCCAGCAGTTCAGGGGACACTTCTAACTATGGCTACACCTTC	CASSSGDTSNYGYTF
NA	NA	TRBV24-1	TRBJ2-7	TGTGCCACCAGTGAAGGGGACACCACCTACGAGCAGTACTTC	CATSEGDTTYEQYF
NA	once	TRBV21-1	TRBJ2-7	TGTGCCAGCAGCCCAAATGGACAGAGCTCCTACGAGCAGTACTTC	CASSPNGQSSYEQYF
NA	NA	TRBV6-2/TRBV6-3	TRBJ2-7	TGTGCCAGCAGTGGGGCCTGGGCAGGGCAGGGAGAGCAGTACTTC	CASSGAWAGQGEQYF
NA	once	TRBV7-8	TRBJ2-1	TGTGCCAGCAGCCCCCAATACAATGAGCAGTTCTTC	CASSPQYNEQFF